This T cell receptor beta chain was sequenced during a study of cytomegalovirus exposure and HLA in healthy donors. A note on this clone: What it binds is not known.

Vbeta (60) and Jbeta (13) primers were used in the PCR. Sequencing used immunoSEQ multiplex PCR; TCRdb keeps in-frame clones, though not all of them. In the table there are some 140,000 clones, 70% to 80% of which are singletons. V lost 3 bases, J lost 1 base, and 6 bases stayed unmatched. The CDR3 has 16 amino acids. Germline lookup yields CDR1 SGHNT and CDR2 YYREEE (reference sequence). Findings and caveats of the study: The classifier reportedly diagnosed cytomegalovirus status with high sensitivity and specificity. TCR beta sequences numbering some 17,000 were associated with HLA alleles at 0.05 false discovery rate in a later analysis.

The chain couples TRBV5-4 to TRBJ1-1; TRBD1 matches 10 bases. This receptor was identified in a female donor in good health and CMV-seropositive. Input material: PBMCs. CDR3 residues: CASSSRDRGGNTEAFF. The CDR3 DNA follows: TGTGCCAGCAGCTCCCGGGACAGGGGAGGGAACACTGAAGCTTTCTTT.